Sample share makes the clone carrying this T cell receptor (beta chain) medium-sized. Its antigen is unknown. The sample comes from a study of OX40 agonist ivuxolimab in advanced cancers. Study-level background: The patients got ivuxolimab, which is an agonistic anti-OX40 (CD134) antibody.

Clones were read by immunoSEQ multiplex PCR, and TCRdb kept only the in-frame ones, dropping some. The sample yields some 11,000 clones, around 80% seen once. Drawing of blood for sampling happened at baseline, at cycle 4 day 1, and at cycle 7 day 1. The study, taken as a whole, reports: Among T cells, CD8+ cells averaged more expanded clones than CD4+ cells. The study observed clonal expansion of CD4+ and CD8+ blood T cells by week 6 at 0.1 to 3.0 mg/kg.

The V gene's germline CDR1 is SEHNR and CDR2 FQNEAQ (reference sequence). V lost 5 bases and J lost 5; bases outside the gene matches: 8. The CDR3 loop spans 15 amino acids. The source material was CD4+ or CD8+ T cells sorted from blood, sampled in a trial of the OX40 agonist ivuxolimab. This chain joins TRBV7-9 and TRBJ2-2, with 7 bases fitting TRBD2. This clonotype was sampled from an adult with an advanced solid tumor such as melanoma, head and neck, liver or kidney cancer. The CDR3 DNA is TGTGCCAGCAGCCCCGAGGGGCGGGGGACCGGGGAGCTGTTTTTT. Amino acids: CASSPEGRGTGELFF. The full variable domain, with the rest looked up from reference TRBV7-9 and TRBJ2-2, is DTGVSQNPRHKITKRGQNVTFRCDPISEHNRLYWYRQTLGQGPEFLTYFQNEAQLEKSRLLSDRFSAERPKGSFSTLEIQRTEQGDSAMYLCASSPEGRGTGELFFGEGSRLTVL.